These 10 T cell receptor beta chains were all obtained from the same sample, sequenced in a study of cytomegalovirus exposure and HLA in healthy donors. Only in-frame clones appear in the TCRdb table, and some are missing; sequencing was by immunoSEQ multiplex PCR. Among about 82,000 clones listed, roughly 96% were seen once. Input material: PBMCs. All receptors derive from a woman under 30 in good health and CMV-seronegative.

The chain employs TRBV7-2 and TRBJ1-1; 7 positions agree with TRBD1. This CDR3 region has 15 residues. Germline-derived CDR1 and CDR2 are SGHTA and FQGNSA. The V segment lost 5 bases and the J segment 2 bases; nucleotides outside the gene matches: 8. CDR3 sequence reads: CASSPRGTANTEAFF. Written as DNA, the CDR3 is TGTGCCAGCAGCCCCCGGGGGACAGCAAACACTGAAGCTTTCTTT.

This chain links TRBV5-1 with TRBJ1-1; 7 nucleotides match TRBD1. Losses at the gene ends were 3 bases for V and 2 bases for J; bases not matched to a gene: 10. The CDR3 contains 16 residues. Germline V gene data show CDR1 as SGHRS and CDR2 as YFSETQ. CDR3: CASSSKTTGTNTEAFF. CDR3 coding DNA: TGCGCCAGCAGCTCCAAAACGACAGGGACTAACACTGAAGCTTTCTTT.

This chain connects TRBV4-3 to TRBJ2-1; 9 bases align to TRBD2. V gave up 0 bases and J gave up 7 bases; unmatched junction bases: 7. Looked up from germline, CDR1 is LGHNA and CDR2 is YSLEER. This CDR3 region has 16 residues. The DNA for the CDR3 is TGCGCCAGCAGCCAAGAAAGCGCGGGAGGGTGGAATGAGCAGTTCTTC. It is translated as CASSQESAGGWNEQFF.

The chain couples TRBV27 to TRBJ2-7; D may be TRBD2 (6 bases). Germline V lookup: CDR1 MNHEY, CDR2 SMNVEV (reference sequence). V lost 6 bases to trimming and J lost 7 bases, with 19 bases between them. The CDR3 covers 14 residues. This CDR3 reads CASRFRATGGEQYF. As DNA, the CDR3 is TGTGCCAGCAGATTTCGAGCCACCGGAGGGGAGCAGTACTTC.

Written as DNA, the CDR3 is TGCGCCAGCAGCTTGGGTTGGCAGGGAGGGGAGACCCAGTACTTC. It yields the protein CASSLGWQGGETQYF. The V call is TRBV5-1, the J call TRBJ2-5, with TRBD2 matching over 7 bases. Looked up from germline, CDR1 is SGHRS and CDR2 is YFSETQ. This CDR3 has 15 amino acids. J lost 5 bases, V lost 0 bases, and 7 bases had no gene match.

The chain is built from TRBV21-1 and TRBJ2-3; the table assigns TRBD2, which was not confirmed against the DNA. TRBV21-1 is given as a pseudogene. CDR3 length: 16 amino acids. CDR3 sequence: CASSKGKRLLTDTQYF. The DNA of the CDR3 is TGTGCCAGCAGCAAAGGAAAGCGGCTTCTCACAGATACGCAGTATTTT.

This rearrangement joins TRBV7-4 to TRBJ1-3; D remains unclear. CDR3 length equals 14 residues. V lost 6 bases and J lost 0, with 9 bases in between. CDR1 is SGHVT and CDR2 is SQSDAQ in the germline V gene. The DNA for the CDR3 is TGTGCCAGCAGTGTACAGAGCTCTGGAAACACCATATATTTT. Translation: CASSVQSSGNTIYF.

The chain combines TRBV11-2 with TRBJ2-4; 8 positions agree with TRBD1. V lost 1 base and J lost 2; bases outside the gene matches: 7. This CDR3 contains 17 residues. Germline V gene data show CDR1 as SGHAT and CDR2 as FQNNGV. The chain's CDR3 is CASSLGEQGVTKNIQYF. DNA of the CDR3: TGTGCCAGCAGCTTAGGGGAACAGGGGGTGACCAAAAACATTCAGTACTTC.

The chain carries TRBV5-6 and TRBJ1-1, with D possibly matching TRBD1 (6 bases). The CDR3 has 18 residues. V shed 3 bases and J shed 3 bases, with 24 bases lying between them. CDR1 SGHDT and CDR2 YYEEEE come from the germline V gene. The chain's CDR3 is CASSSTGWKLVEDTEAFF. The CDR3 region has the DNA TGTGCCAGCAGCTCGACAGGTTGGAAGTTGGTGGAAGACACTGAAGCTTTCTTT. Combining the CDR3 with reference TRBV5-6 and TRBJ1-1 gives the whole variable domain DAGVTQSPTHLIKTRGQQVTLRCSPKSGHDTVSWYQQALGQGPQFIFQYYEEEERQRGNFPDRFSGHQFPNYSSELNVNALLLGDSALYLCASSSTGWKLVEDTEAFFGQGTRLTVV.

This clone has a single count. The chain employs TRBV6-5 and TRBJ2-1, with D possibly being TRBD1 (6 bases). With 5 bases removed from V and 2 bases from J, the gap between germline ends came to 13 bases. This CDR3 is built from 15 residues. From germline, CDR1 is MNHEY and CDR2 SVGAGI. CDR3 sequence reads: CASSRTDTTYNEQFF. CDR3 sequence (DNA): TGTGCCAGCAGTCGGACAGACACGACCTACAATGAGCAGTTCTTC.